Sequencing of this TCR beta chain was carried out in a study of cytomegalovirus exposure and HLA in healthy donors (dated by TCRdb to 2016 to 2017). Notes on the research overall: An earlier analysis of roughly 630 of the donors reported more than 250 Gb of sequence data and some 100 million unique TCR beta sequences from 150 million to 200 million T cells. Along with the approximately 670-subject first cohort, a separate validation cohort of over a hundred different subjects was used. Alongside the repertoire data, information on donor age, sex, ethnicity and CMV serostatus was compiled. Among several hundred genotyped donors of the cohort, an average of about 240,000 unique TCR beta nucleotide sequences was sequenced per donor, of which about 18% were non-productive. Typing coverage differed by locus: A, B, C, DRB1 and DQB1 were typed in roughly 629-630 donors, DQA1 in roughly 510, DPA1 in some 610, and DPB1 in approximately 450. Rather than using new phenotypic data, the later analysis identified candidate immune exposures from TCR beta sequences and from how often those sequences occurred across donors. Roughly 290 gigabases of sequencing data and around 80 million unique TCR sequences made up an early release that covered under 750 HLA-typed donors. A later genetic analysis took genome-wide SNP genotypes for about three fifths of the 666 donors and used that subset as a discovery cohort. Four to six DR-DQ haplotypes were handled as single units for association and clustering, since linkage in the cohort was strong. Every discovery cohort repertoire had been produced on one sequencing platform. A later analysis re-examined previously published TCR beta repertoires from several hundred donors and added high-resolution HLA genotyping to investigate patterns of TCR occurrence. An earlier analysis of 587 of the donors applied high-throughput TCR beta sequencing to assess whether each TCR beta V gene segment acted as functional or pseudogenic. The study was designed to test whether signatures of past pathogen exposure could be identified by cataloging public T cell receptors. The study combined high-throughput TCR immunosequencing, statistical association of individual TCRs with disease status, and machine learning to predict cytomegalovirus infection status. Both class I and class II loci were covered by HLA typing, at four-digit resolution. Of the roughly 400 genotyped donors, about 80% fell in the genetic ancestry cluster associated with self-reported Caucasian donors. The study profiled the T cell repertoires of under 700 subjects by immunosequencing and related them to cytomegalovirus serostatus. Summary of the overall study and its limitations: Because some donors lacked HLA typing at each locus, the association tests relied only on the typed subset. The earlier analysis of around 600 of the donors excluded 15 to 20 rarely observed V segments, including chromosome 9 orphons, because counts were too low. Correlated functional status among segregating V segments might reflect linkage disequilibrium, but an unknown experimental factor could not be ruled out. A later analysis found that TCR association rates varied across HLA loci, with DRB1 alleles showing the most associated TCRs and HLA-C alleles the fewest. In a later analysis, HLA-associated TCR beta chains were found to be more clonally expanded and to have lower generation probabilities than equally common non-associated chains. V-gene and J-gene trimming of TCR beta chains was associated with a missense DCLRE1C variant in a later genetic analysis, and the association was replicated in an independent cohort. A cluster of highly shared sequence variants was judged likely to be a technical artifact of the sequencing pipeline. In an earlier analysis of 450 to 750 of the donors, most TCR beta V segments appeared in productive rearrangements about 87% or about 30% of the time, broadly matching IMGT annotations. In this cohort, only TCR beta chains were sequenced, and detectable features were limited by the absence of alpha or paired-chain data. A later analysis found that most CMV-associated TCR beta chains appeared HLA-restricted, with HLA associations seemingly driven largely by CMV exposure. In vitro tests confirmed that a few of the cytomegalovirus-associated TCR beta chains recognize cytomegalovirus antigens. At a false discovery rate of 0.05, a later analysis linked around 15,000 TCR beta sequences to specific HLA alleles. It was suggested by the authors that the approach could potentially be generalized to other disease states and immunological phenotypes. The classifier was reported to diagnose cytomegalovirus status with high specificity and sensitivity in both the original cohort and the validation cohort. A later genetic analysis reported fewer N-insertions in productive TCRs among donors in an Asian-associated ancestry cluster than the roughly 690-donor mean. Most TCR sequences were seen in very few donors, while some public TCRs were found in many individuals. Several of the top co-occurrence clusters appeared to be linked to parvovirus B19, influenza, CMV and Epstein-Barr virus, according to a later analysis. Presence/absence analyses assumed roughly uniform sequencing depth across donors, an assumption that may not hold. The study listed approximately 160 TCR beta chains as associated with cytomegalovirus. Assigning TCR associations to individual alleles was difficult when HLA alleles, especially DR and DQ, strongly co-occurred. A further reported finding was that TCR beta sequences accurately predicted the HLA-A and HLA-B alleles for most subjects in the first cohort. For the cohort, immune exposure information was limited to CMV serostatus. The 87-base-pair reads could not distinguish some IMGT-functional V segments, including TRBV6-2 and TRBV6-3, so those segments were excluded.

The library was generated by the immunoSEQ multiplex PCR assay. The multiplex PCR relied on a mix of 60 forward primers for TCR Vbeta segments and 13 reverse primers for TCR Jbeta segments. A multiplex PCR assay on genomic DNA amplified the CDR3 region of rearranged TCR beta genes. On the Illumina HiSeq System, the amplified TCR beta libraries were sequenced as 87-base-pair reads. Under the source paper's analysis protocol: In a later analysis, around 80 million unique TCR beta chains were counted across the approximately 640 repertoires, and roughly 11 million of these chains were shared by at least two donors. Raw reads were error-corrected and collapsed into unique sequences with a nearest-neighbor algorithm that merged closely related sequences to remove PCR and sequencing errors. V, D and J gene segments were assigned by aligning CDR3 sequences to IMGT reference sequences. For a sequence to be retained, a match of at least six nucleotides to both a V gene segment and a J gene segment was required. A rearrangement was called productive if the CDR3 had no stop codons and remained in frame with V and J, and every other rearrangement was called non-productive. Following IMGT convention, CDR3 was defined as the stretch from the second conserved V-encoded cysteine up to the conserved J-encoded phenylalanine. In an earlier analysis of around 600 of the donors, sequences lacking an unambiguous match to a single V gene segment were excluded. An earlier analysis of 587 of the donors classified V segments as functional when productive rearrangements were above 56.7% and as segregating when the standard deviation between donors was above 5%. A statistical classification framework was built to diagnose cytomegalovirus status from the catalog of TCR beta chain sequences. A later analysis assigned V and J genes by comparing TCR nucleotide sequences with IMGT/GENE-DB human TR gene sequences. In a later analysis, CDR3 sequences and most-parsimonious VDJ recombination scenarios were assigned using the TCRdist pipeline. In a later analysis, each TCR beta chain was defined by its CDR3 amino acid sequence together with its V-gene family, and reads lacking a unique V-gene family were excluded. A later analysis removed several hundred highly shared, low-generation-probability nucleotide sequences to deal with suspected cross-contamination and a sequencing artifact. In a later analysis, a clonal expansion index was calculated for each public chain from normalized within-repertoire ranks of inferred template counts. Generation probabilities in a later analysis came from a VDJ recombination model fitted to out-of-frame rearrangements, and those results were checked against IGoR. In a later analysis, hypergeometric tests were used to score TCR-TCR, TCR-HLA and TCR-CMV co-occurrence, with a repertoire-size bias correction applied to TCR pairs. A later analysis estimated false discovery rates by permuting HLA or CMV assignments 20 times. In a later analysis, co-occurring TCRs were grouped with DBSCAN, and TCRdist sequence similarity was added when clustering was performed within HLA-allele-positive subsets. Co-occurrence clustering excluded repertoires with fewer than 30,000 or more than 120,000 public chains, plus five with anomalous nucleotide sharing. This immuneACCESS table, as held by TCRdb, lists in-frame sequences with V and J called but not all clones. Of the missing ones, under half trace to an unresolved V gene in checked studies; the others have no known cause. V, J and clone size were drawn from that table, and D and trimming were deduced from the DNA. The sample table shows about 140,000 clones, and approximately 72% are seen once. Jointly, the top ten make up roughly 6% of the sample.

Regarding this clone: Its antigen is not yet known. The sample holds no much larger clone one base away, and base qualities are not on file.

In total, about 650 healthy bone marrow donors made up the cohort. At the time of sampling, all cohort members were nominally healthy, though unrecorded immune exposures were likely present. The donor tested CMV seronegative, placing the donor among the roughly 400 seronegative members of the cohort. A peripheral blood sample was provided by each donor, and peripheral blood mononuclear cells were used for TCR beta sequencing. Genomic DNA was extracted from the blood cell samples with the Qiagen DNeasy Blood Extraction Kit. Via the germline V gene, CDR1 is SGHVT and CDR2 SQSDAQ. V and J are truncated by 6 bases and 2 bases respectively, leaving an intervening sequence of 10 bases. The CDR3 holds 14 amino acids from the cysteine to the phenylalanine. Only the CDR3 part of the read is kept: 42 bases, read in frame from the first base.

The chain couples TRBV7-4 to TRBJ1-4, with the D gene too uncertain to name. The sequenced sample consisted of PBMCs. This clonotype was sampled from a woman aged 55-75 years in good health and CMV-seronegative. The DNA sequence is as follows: TGTGCCAGCAGGTTGACTAGTACTAATGAAAAACTGTTTTTT. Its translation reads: CASRLTSTNEKLFF.